Below, 8 T cell receptor beta chains from the same sample are listed, as sequenced in a study of T-cell memory formation after mild COVID-19 (dated by TCRdb to about 2021). Library creation used 5' RACE. The run used an Illumina NovaSeq 6000. TCRdb trimmed the raw reads at Q25, called clones with MiXCR and kept productive beta chains. Rows with one shared CDR3 protein collapse into an entry with the most common genes and DNA. This sample is represented by around 210,000 distinct CDR3 sequences; more than 8% of them were singletons. 3.5% to 4% of the sample comes from the top ten. Sequences were obtained from PBMCs or a T cell subset sorted from them (not recorded which). These receptors all stem from a man between 18 and 35 years old who had mild COVID-19 (a few samples of this study predate the infection). The sample titles of this study are shuffled in the database, so cell type and time point are left out; the donor was told from shared clones.

This clonotype was counted many times. V and J are TRBV20-1 and TRBJ2-2; D is undetermined. This CDR3 is 13 amino acids long. V shed 1 base and J shed 2 bases, with 5 bases lying between them. Germline V gives CDR1 DFQATT, CDR2 SNEGSKA (reference sequence). CDR3 amino acids: CSARGGNTGELFF. As DNA, the CDR3 is TGCAGTGCTAGAGGGGGTAACACCGGGGAGCTGTTTTTT.

J is TRBJ1-5 and V is TRBV28, with D maybe TRBD1 (5 bases). Trimming removed 6 bases at V and 3 bases at J, with 15 bases between. There are 15 residues in the CDR3. The germline CDR1 and CDR2 sequences are MDHEN and SYDVKM. CDR3 DNA sequence: TGTGCCAGCAGACCCCCTGACAGAATCAATCAGCCCCAGCATTTT. It is translated as CASRPPDRINQPQHF.

This clonotype was detected a few times. The genes are TRBV29-1 and TRBJ1-1, with 8 bases fitting TRBD1. The CDR3 runs to 13 residues. CDR1 SQVTM and CDR2 ANQGSEA come from the germline V gene. Trimming cost V 7 bases and J 2 bases; bases outside gene matches: 6. Written as DNA, the CDR3 is TGCAGCGCACAGGACAGGGTCAACACTGAAGCTTTCTTT. This sequence encodes CSAQDRVNTEAFF.

In its sample, this clonotype was seen a few times. This chain joins TRBV4-3 and TRBJ2-1; D is unclear. Trimming left V 1 base short and J 4 bases short, with 5 bases between. Per germline, CDR1 LGHNA and CDR2 YSLEER. This CDR3 contains 13 residues. The chain's CDR3 is CASSQGIYNEQFF. Here the CDR3 DNA reads TGCGCCAGCAGCCAAGGTATTTACAATGAGCAGTTCTTC.

This clonotype was recorded many times. The rearrangement uses TRBV19 and TRBJ1-1; D uncertain. V lost 9 bases to trimming and J lost 0 bases, with 11 bases between them. The CDR3 runs to 13 residues. Germline V gene lookup returns CDR1 LNHDA and CDR2 SQIVND (reference sequence). This CDR3 reads CASSTEMNTEAFF. The CDR3 region has the DNA TGTGCCAGCTCGACGGAGATGAACACTGAAGCTTTCTTT.

The rearrangement joins TRBV6-1 to TRBJ2-3; D perhaps matches TRBD2 (6 bases). V was cut by 7 bases and J by 3 bases, with 14 bases left in between. This CDR3 has 14 residues. CDR1 is MNHNS, CDR2 SASEGT, per germline. CDR3 region: CASTPGGRTDTQYF. The CDR3, as DNA: TGTGCCAGCACCCCTGGGGGGAGGACAGATACGCAGTATTTT.

The chain carries TRBV7-8 and TRBJ1-5; D call uncertain. The length of the CDR3 is 14 residues. Per germline, CDR1 SGHVS and CDR2 FQNEAQ. The V gene lost 5 bases and the J gene lost 7 bases, with 15 bases spanning the gap. The CDR3 region is CASSQMQSGQPQHF. The CDR3 DNA follows: TGTGCCAGCAGCCAGATGCAGAGTGGGCAGCCCCAGCATTTT.

This clonotype was detected only a few times. The chain has TRBV5-4 and TRBJ2-3; D is unclear. Trimming cost V 3 bases and J 1 base, with 18 bases left between them. The germline CDR1 and CDR2 sequences are SGHNT and YYREEE (reference sequence). There are 17 residues in the CDR3. CDR3 residues: CASSSMTPPTGTDTQYF. In DNA, the CDR3 is TGTGCCAGCAGCTCAATGACTCCTCCCACAGGCACAGATACGCAGTATTTT.